This T cell receptor (beta chain) is drawn from a study of OX40 agonist ivuxolimab in advanced cancers. In the case of this clone: As yet, its antigen is unknown.

Whole-study findings and limits: Among patients with partial responses at 0.1-3.0 mg/kg, clonal expansion was among the lowest. Clonal expansion from baseline to week 6 occurred in both CD4+ and CD8+ T cells. Expanded clones belonging to CD8+ T cells outnumbered, on average, those of CD4+.

Between the trimmed V and J ends, which lost 4 bases and 1 base, there was a span of 13 bases. The CDR3 contains 15 residues. Per germline, CDR1 MGHRA and CDR2 YSYEKL. Produced via immunoSEQ multiplex PCR; TCRdb's table is partial and in-frame only. Of fewer than 65,000 clones in the sample, roughly 84% are singletons; the top ten hold approximately 30%. This TCR was sampled from an adult with an advanced solid tumor such as melanoma, head and neck, liver or kidney cancer. The sequencing here drew on CD4+ or CD8+ T cells sorted from blood, taken in a trial of the OX40 agonist ivuxolimab. V gene TRBV4-1 combines with J gene TRBJ1-2; D possibly corresponds to TRBD1 (5 bases). CDR3 coding DNA: TGCGCCAGCAGCCCAAGGGCCGGGGGTAACTATGGCTACACCTTC. Encoded protein: CASSPRAGGNYGYTF.